This TCR beta chain was sequenced during a study of post-analysis software for immune sequencing data. Study background: Included courses were relapsing-remitting and secondary progressive multiple sclerosis; progressive-relapsing multiple sclerosis was also included. Study-level points and caveats: With TRBV5-6, TRBV5-1 and TRBV20-1 included, 4 to 6 TRBV segments were more frequent in patients than in controls.

cDNA libraries of TCR beta carried unique molecular identifiers. From the PCR reads, TCRdb called clonotypes with MiXCR, one entry per CDR3 protein. The sample contains approximately 350,000 distinct CDR3 sequences, roughly 36% of which appear only once. The CDR3 runs to 16 residues. V was trimmed by 0 bases and J by 4 bases, leaving 14 bases between them. In germline, CDR1 is LGHNA, CDR2 YNFKEQ. As concerns this clonotype: Its antigen is still unknown.

The receptor was derived from a girl aged 5 to 17 with multiple sclerosis. This chain joins TRBV4-2 and TRBJ2-3; a weak D match, TRBD2 (5 bases). The sequenced material came from blood. The CDR3 DNA is TGTGCCAGCAGCCAAGATTGGCAGAGAGGGTCAGATACGCAGTATTTT. It specifies CASSQDWQRGSDTQYF.